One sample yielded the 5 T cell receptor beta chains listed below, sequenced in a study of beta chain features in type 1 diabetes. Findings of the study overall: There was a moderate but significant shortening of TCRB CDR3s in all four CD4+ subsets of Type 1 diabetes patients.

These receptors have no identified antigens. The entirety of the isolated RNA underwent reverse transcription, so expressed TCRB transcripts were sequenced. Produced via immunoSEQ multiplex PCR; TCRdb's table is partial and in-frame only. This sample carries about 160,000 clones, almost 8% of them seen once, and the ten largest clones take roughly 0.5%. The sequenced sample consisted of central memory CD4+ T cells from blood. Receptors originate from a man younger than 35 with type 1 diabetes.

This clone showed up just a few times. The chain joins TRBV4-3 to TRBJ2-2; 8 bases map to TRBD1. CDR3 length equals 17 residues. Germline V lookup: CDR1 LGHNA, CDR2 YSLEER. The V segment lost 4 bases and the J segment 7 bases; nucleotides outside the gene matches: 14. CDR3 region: CASSPKVRQGTVGELFF. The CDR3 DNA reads TGCGCCAGCAGCCCAAAGGTTCGACAGGGGACGGTCGGGGAGCTGTTTTTT.

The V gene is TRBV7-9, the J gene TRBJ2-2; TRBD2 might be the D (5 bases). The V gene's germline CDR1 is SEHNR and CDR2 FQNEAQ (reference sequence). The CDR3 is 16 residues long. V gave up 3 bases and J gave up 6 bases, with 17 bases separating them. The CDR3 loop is CASSLGGAKAAGELFF. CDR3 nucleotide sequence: TGTGCCAGCAGCTTGGGCGGTGCCAAAGCGGCCGGGGAGCTGTTTTTT. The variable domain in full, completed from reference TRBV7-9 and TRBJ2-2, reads DTGVSQNPRHKITKRGQNVTFRCDPISEHNRLYWYRQTLGQGPEFLTYFQNEAQLEKSRLLSDRFSAERPKGSFSTLEIQRTEQGDSAMYLCASSLGGAKAAGELFFGEGSRLTVL.

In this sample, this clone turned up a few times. In DNA, the CDR3 is TGCAGCGTTGAAGTCGGCGGGACAGATACGCAGTATTTT. Translating gives CSVEVGGTDTQYF. J is TRBJ2-3 and V is TRBV29-1, with D maybe TRBD2 (5 bases). This CDR3 has 13 amino acids. V was trimmed by 1 base and J by 3 bases, leaving 8 bases between them. CDR1 and CDR2 (germline): SQVTM, ANQGSEA.

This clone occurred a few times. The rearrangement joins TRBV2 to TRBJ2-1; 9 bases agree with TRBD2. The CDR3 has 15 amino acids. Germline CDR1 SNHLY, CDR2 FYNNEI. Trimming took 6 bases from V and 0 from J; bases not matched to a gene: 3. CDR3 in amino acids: CASRGLAPSYNEQFF. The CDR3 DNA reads TGTGCCAGCAGGGGACTAGCCCCCTCCTACAATGAGCAGTTCTTC.

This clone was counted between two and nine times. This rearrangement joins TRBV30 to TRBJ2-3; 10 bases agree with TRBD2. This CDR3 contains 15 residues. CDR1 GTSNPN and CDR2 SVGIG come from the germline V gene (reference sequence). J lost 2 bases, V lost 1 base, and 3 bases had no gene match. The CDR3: CAWSALAGVTDTQYF. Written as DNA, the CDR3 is TGTGCCTGGAGTGCGCTAGCGGGGGTCACAGATACGCAGTATTTT.